The next 19 T cell receptor beta chains were all read from a single sample in a study of low-dose radiotherapy and immunotherapy resistance in tumors. Time point in this sample: before trial treatment. Covering alpha and beta chains, TRAV- and TRBV-specific primers were used for the first-strand cDNA. PCR amplification of the TCRs was performed with Phusion for 20 PCR cycles, and it relied on a constant-region primer together with a V-primer adapter. TCRdb passed the reads through MiXCR, listing each CDR3 protein once. Seen here are approximately 70,000 distinct CDR3 sequences, approximately 31% observed once, and the top ten hold over 8.5%. The source material was PBMCs, sampled before treatment. The receptors were gathered from a female donor with ovarian cancer.

The V and J genes are TRBV29-1 and TRBJ1-2; D gene uncertain. The CDR3 contains 13 residues. The germline V gene has CDR1 SQVTM and CDR2 ANQGSEA. V was trimmed by 4 bases and J by 5 bases, leaving 14 bases between them. This CDR3 is CSVVGPVGYGYTF. The CDR3 DNA follows: TGCAGCGTTGTGGGTCCGGTGGGATATGGCTACACCTTC.

In this sample, this clonotype turned up many times. The rearrangement joins TRBV4-2 to TRBJ2-2, with D hard to call. The CDR3 spans 15 residues. Between the trimmed V and J ends, which lost 0 bases and 2 bases, there was a span of 7 bases. Germline V gives CDR1 LGHNA, CDR2 YNFKEQ. The CDR3 sequence: CASSQDTENTGELFF. CDR3 nucleotide sequence: TGTGCCAGCAGCCAAGATACAGAAAACACCGGGGAGCTGTTTTTT.

This clonotype has a count of ten or more. J is TRBJ2-1 and V is TRBV30; 10 bases line up with TRBD1. The CDR3 runs to 13 residues. Germline CDR1 GTSNPN, CDR2 SVGIG (reference sequence). V shed 4 bases and J 7 bases; nucleotides not matched to a gene: 4. The CDR3, as DNA: TGTGCCTGGATCCGGACAGGGGGGAATGAGCAGTTCTTC. Its protein product is CAWIRTGGNEQFF.

This chain joins TRBV7-9 and TRBJ1-4; 7 bases are shared with TRBD1. Germline V gives CDR1 SEHNR, CDR2 FQNEAQ (reference sequence). V was pared by 6 bases and J by 7 bases, with 11 bases of the junction left unmatched. CDR3 length: 15 amino acids. CDR3 DNA: TGTGCCAGCAGACGTACCGGGACAGCGACTGAAAAACTGTTTTTT. It yields the protein CASRRTGTATEKLFF.

Many counts were recorded for this clonotype. The rearrangement links TRBV11-2 to TRBJ1-1, with D unresolved. The CDR3 extends over 12 amino acids. The V end was cut by 4 bases, the J end by 7 bases, with 10 bases between. CDR1 SGHAT and CDR2 FQNNGV come from the germline V gene. The CDR3 nucleotides are TGTGCCAGCAGCTCAGACGGGATTGAAGCTTTCTTT. Protein: CASSSDGIEAFF.

This clonotype was counted ten times or more. The chain links TRBV19 to TRBJ1-1; D remains ambiguous. Trimming shortened V by 5 bases and J by 2 bases, and 12 bases separated the two germline ends. Germline assignment: CDR1 LNHDA and CDR2 SQIVND (reference sequence). The CDR3 loop spans 14 amino acids. The CDR3 spells CASSWNPGNTEAFF. The DNA of the CDR3 is TGTGCCAGTAGTTGGAATCCGGGAAACACTGAAGCTTTCTTT.

This clonotype came up many times. This chain joins TRBV9 and TRBJ1-1; D remains unclear. Trimming took off 0 bases at V and 1 base at J, with 10 bases between the two ends. The germline gives CDR1 SGDLS, CDR2 YYNGEE. The CDR3 sequence is 15 residues long. The chain's CDR3 is CASSVVVGRNTEAFF. The CDR3 DNA sequence: TGTGCCAGCAGCGTAGTGGTTGGAAGGAACACTGAAGCTTTCTTT.

The V gene is TRBV6-1, the J gene TRBJ1-5, with 7 bases aligning to TRBD1. Trimming at V came to 6 bases and at J to 4 bases, leaving 6 bases not matched to a gene. The CDR3 has 14 amino acids. CDR1 MNHNS and CDR2 SASEGT come from the germline V gene. The CDR3 DNA is TGTGCCAGCAGGCCGACAGGGACTAATCAGCCCCAGCATTTT. Its translation: CASRPTGTNQPQHF.

To note about this clonotype: A far larger clone lies a single base away; this is likely a read error. The rearrangement uses TRBV6-5 and TRBJ1-2; D perhaps matches TRBD1 (6 bases). This CDR3 comprises 15 residues. CDR1 MNHEY and CDR2 SVGAGI come from the germline V gene. The CDR3 here is CASSNRDTSWGGYSF. The CDR3 DNA reads as TGTGCCAGCAGTAACCGGGACACTTCTTGGGGTGGCTACAGCTTC.

This chain joins TRBV2 and TRBJ2-7; 9 bases map to TRBD2. This CDR3 comprises 16 residues. The germline V gene has CDR1 SNHLY and CDR2 FYNNEI. Germline trimming cut 6 bases from V and 5 bases from J; bases unmatched to any gene: 14. The CDR3 spells CASSASVGLAVNEQYF. The CDR3 bases are TGTGCCAGCAGCGCCTCGGTGGGACTAGCTGTTAACGAGCAGTACTTC.

The chain uses TRBV5-1 and TRBJ2-1, with 8 bases matching TRBD2. Germline-derived CDR1 and CDR2 are SGHRS and YFSETQ. Trimming removed 4 bases from V and 8 bases from J; junction bases left unmatched: 14. The CDR3 extends over 16 amino acids. For the CDR3, the DNA is TGCGCCAGCAGCCTGGCCGGGAGGGGGTTTGTGTATGAGCAGTTCTTC. It codes for CASSLAGRGFVYEQFF.

Comments on this clonotype: Sequence at one end of the junction differs from germline and may be a read error. The rearrangement uses TRBV6-1 and TRBJ1-2; D remains unclear. From germline, CDR1 is MNHNS and CDR2 SASEGT. This CDR3 has 13 residues. Here the CDR3 DNA reads TGTGCCAGCAGTGAAGCGGGAGGGAACGGCTGCACCTTC. Translation: CASSEAGGNGCTF.

This clonotype came up many times. The chain has TRBV24-1 and TRBJ2-1; 7 bases map to TRBD1. After removal of 1 base from V and 2 bases from J, the junction contained 1 base not matched to a gene. This CDR3 spans 15 amino acids. Germline CDR1 and CDR2: KGHDR and SFDVKD. CDR3 region: CATSDLTGAYNEQFF. CDR3 sequence (DNA): TGTGCCACCAGTGATTTAACAGGGGCCTACAATGAGCAGTTCTTC.

This clonotype has more than one count but fewer than ten. This chain links TRBV28 with TRBJ1-1; D call uncertain. Germline lookup yields CDR1 MDHEN and CDR2 SYDVKM. This CDR3 is built from 13 residues. Trimming shortened V by 8 bases and J by 4 bases, and 14 bases separated the two germline ends. The CDR3 DNA reads as TGTGCCAGCCCGACTCACGATGGCACTGAAGCTTTCTTT. Protein product: CASPTHDGTEAFF. The full variable domain, with the rest looked up from reference TRBV28 and TRBJ1-1, is DVKVTQSSRYLVKRTGEKVFLECVQDMDHENMFWYRQDPGLGLRLIYFSYDVKMKEKGDIPEGYSVSREKKERFSLILESASTNQTSMYLCASPTHDGTEAFFGQGTRLTVV.

The sample holds a few counts of this clonotype. The V and J genes are TRBV6-1 and TRBJ1-1, with D tentatively TRBD1 (5 bases). V lost 6 bases to trimming and J lost 8 bases, with 13 bases between them. Per the germline V gene, CDR1 is MNHNS and CDR2 is SASEGT. The CDR3 has 12 amino acids. CDR3 in DNA: TGTGCCAGCAGAAGTGGGGCGGCGGAAGCTTTCTTT. Protein sequence: CASRSGAAEAFF.

This clonotype was counted ten times or more. The V gene is TRBV12-3 or TRBV12-4, the J gene TRBJ2-1; 9 bases align to TRBD2. V trimming: 3 bases; J trimming: 7 bases; junction bases outside the gene matches: 10. The CDR3 runs 16 residues. CDR3 sequence (DNA): TGTGCCAGCAGTTTCGGGCGGAGCGGGGGGAGGAATGAGCAGTTCTTC. Translation: CASSFGRSGGRNEQFF.

The CDR3 nucleotides read TGCGCCAGCAGCCCCTCCGTGTCCGAGCAGTACTTC. Translation: CASSPSVSEQYF. The chain combines TRBV5-1 with TRBJ2-7; D is ambiguous. The CDR3 has 12 residues. Trimming took 4 bases from V and 6 from J, leaving 11 bases between them. Germline V CDR1 and CDR2: SGHRS, YFSETQ.

The CDR3 DNA reads TGTGCCAGCAGTCCCCGGGGTCCGCATAATTCACCCCTCCACTTT. This codes for CASSPRGPHNSPLHF. This chain links TRBV27 with TRBJ1-6, with D hard to call. V lost 5 bases, J lost 5 bases, and 13 bases lay in between. Looked up from germline, CDR1 is MNHEY and CDR2 is SMNVEV (reference sequence). CDR3 length: 15 amino acids.

This clonotype was seen repeatedly, ten times or more. The chain employs TRBV27 and TRBJ2-3; 8 bases line up with TRBD2. V lost 3 bases to trimming and J lost 7 bases; unmatched junction nucleotides: 9. This CDR3 is built from 15 residues. CDR1 is MNHEY, CDR2 SMNVEV, per germline (reference sequence). The CDR3 sequence is CASSLRGAPVYTQYF. In DNA, the CDR3 is TGTGCCAGCAGTTTGCGGGGGGCGCCGGTTTATACGCAGTATTTT.